The clone carrying this TCR beta chain was recorded once. What it binds is not known. The entry originates in a study of chemoradiotherapy in HPV16-positive cancers. Study-wide context: A couple of HPV16-positive patients' cells yielded candidate HPV-specific clones and common motifs.

Clones were sequenced by immunoSEQ multiplex PCR, and TCRdb holds only the in-frame ones, with some missing. The sample records about 4,300 clones, 82% being singletons. Study-wide results and caveats: Candidate HPV-specific clones and E7-related TCR motifs grew in tumor during treatment. Only two HPV16-positive patients supplied the functional HPV-specificity definition.

Germline lookup yields CDR1 LGHNA and CDR2 YNFKEQ. There are 16 residues in the CDR3. V was clipped by 0 bases and J by 6 bases; unmatched bases: 4. The genes are TRBV4-2 and TRBJ2-1; 11 bases align to TRBD2. The sample in question was tumor tissue, obtained from a patient who underwent chemoradiotherapy. The sequence came from a human donor with HPV-associated anogenital cancer. The CDR3 sequence is CASSQETSGTPNEQFF. The CDR3 DNA follows: TGTGCCAGCAGCCAAGAGACTAGCGGGACCCCCAATGAGCAGTTCTTC.